This is a list of T cell receptor beta chains from one sample in a study of blood T cell repertoires in COVID-19. Some clones are missing from TCRdb's copy, which holds only in-frame ones; the method was immunoSEQ multiplex PCR. The sample holds some 130,000 clones, approximately 78% seen once. The sequencing input was peripheral blood. All receptors derive from a man in his 60s who had recovered from COVID-19. CDR3s include the opening cysteine and the closing phenylalanine or tryptophan. D genes are given only for firm matches. Size values are once, few and many counts, or a class for expanded clones, and some rows have none.

clone_size,v_call,d_call,j_call,cdr3_aa,cdr3_nt
.,TRBV28,.,TRBJ1-5,CASSLGRRGQPQHF,TGTGCCAGCAGTTTAGGGAGGAGGGGTCAGCCCCAGCATTTT
.,TRBV28,.,TRBJ2-5,CASSRNRVGETQYF,TGTGCCAGCAGTCGGAACAGGGTAGGAGAGACCCAGTACTTC
.,TRBV9,.,TRBJ1-3,CASRGGGQNSGNTIYF,TGTGCCAGCAGAGGTGGAGGACAGAACTCTGGAAACACCATATATTTT
.,TRBV5-8,.,TRBJ1-5,CASSLGQTQHF,TGTGCCAGCAGCTTGGGCCAGACCCAGCATTTT
few,TRBV4-1,.,TRBJ1-1,CASSLHGEDTEAFF,TGCGCCAGCAGCTTACACGGGGAGGACACTGAAGCTTTCTTT
once,TRBV30,TRBD1,TRBJ1-1,CAWMKETGGRGTEAFF,TGTGCCTGGATGAAAGAGACAGGGGGCCGGGGCACTGAAGCTTTCTTT
.,TRBV6-5,TRBD1,TRBJ1-5,CASSLASRGGPGPQHF,TGTGCCAGCAGTTTAGCATCGAGAGGGGGCCCAGGGCCCCAGCATTTT
.,TRBV29-1,TRBD1,TRBJ1-1,CSVTRTGTYTEAFF,TGCAGCGTCACCAGGACAGGGACATACACTGAAGCTTTCTTT
.,TRBV5-1,.,TRBJ1-1,CASSLRVSGEAFF,TGCGCCAGCAGCTTACGGGTGAGCGGTGAAGCTTTCTTT
once,TRBV4-2,.,TRBJ1-1,CASSPWGQGEATRAFF,TGTGCCAGCAGCCCCTGGGGGCAGGGAGAAGCAACTCGAGCTTTCTTT
.,TRBV12-1,.,TRBJ2-1,CASSWGGAYNEQFF,TGTGCCAGCAGCTGGGGCGGGGCCTACAATGAGCAGTTCTTC
.,TRBV19,.,TRBJ2-7,CASSYRQGTNEQYF,TGTGCCAGTAGTTACAGACAGGGGACTAACGAGCAGTACTTC
.,TRBV3-1/TRBV3-2,.,TRBJ2-5,CASSQGTAWGQETQYF,TGTGCCAGCAGCCAAGGGACAGCGTGGGGCCAAGAGACCCAGTACTTC
once,TRBV5-4,.,TRBJ2-4,CASSLRQGVAKNIQYF,TGTGCCAGCAGCTTGCGCCAAGGGGTCGCCAAAAACATTCAGTACTTC
.,TRBV7-2,TRBD1,TRBJ1-1,CASSLGTVTEAFF,TGTGCCAGCAGCCTGGGGACAGTCACTGAAGCTTTCTTT
.,TRBV7-3,.,TRBJ2-2,CASSLTAQNTGELFF,TGTGCCAGCAGCTTAACGGCCCAGAACACCGGGGAGCTGTTTTTT
.,TRBV28,TRBD2,TRBJ2-1,CASSLGGGTYNEQFF,TGTGCCAGCAGTTTAGGCGGGGGGACCTACAATGAGCAGTTCTTC
once,TRBV15,TRBD1,TRBJ2-2,CATSRPGGANTGELFF,TGTGCCACCAGCAGACCAGGGGGCGCGAACACCGGGGAGCTGTTTTTT
few,TRBV6-5,TRBD1,TRBJ1-6,CASTRDRGHPSPLHF,TGTGCCAGCACCCGGGACAGGGGTCACCCTTCACCCCTCCACTTT
.,TRBV7-2,.,TRBJ1-2,CASSYDKGQGYTF,TGTGCCAGCAGCTACGATAAGGGGCAAGGCTACACCTTC
.,TRBV4-3,.,TRBJ2-2,CASSQRGDTGELFF,TGCGCCAGCAGTCAAAGGGGCGACACCGGGGAGCTGTTTTTT
.,TRBV29-1,.,TRBJ2-4,CSVAMPGAKNIQYF,TGCAGCGTTGCTATGCCAGGAGCCAAAAACATTCAGTACTTC
.,TRBV7-2,TRBD1,TRBJ1-1,CASSLVTGVAFF,TGTGCCAGCAGCTTAGTAACAGGGGTAGCTTTCTTT
.,TRBV5-1,.,TRBJ2-5,CASSLPAAQETQYF,TGCGCCAGCAGCTTGCCAGCGGCACAAGAGACCCAGTACTTC
.,TRBV27,TRBD2,TRBJ2-2,CASSLASGSTGELFF,TGTGCCAGCAGTTTGGCTAGCGGGTCCACCGGGGAGCTGTTTTTT